This T cell receptor beta chain appears in the sequencing data of a study of cytomegalovirus exposure and HLA in healthy donors. Trimming at V came to 2 bases and at J to 5 bases, leaving 11 bases not matched to a gene. The CDR3 totals 17 residues. Germline loops: CDR1 MGHDK, CDR2 SYGVNS. Study-level findings and limits: TCR beta chains associated with HLA were, in a later analysis, more clonally expanded than equally common others.

This clone is categorized as medium-sized (0.01 to 0.1%). Its antigen is still unknown. A multiplex PCR was run with 60 Vbeta primers and 13 Jbeta primers. Clones were sequenced by immunoSEQ multiplex PCR, and TCRdb holds only the in-frame ones, with some missing. The repertoire holds 140,000 or so clones, roughly 84% seen once, with 2% to 3% in the top ten. The V and J genes are TRBV25-1 and TRBJ2-7; 11 bases map to TRBD2. The sample consisted of PBMCs. The receptor's source is a boy between 2 and 10 years old in good health and CMV-seronegative. The CDR3 sequence: CASSEHITSGSLNEQYF. CDR3 nucleotide sequence: TGTGCCAGCAGTGAACACATCACTAGCGGGAGTTTGAACGAGCAGTACTTC.